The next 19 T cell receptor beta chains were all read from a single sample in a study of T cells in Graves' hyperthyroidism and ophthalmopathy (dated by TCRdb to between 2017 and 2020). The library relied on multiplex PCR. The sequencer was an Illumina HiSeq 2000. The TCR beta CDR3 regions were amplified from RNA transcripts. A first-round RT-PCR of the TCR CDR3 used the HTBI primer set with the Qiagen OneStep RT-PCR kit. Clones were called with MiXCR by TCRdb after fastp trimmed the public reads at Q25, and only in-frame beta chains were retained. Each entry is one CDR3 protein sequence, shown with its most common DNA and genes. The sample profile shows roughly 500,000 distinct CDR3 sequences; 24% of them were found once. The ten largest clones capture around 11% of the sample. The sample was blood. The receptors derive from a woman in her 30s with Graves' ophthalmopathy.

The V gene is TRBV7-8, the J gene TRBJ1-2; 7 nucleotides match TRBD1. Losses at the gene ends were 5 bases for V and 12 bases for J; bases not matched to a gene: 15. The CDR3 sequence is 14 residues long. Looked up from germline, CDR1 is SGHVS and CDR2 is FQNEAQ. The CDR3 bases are TGTGCCAGCAGCCCAAGACAGGGAAAGGACGGCCACACCTTC. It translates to CASSPRQGKDGHTF.

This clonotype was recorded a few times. In DNA, the CDR3 is TGCGCCAGCCGATTGGGGTCAGAAGGGGGATCGGAGACCCAGTACTTC. Amino acid sequence: CASRLGSEGGSETQYF. The J gene is TRBJ2-5, the V gene TRBV5-1; possibly TRBD1 for D (6 bases). Germline V gives CDR1 SGHRS, CDR2 YFSETQ. This CDR3 has 16 residues. V dropped 7 bases and J dropped 5 bases, with 24 bases sitting between them.

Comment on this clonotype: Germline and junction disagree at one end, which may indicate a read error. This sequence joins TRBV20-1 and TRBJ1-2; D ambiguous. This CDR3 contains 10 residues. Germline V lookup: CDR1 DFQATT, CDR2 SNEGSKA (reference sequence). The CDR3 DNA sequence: TGCAGTGCTCGGAACTATGGCTACGCCTTC. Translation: CSARNYGYAF.

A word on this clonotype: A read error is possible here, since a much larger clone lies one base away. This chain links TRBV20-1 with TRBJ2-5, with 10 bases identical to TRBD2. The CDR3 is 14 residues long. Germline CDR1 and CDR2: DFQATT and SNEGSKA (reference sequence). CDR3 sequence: CSARLAGVGETKYF. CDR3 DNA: TGCAGTGCTAGACTAGCGGGGGTTGGGGAGACCAAGTACTTC.

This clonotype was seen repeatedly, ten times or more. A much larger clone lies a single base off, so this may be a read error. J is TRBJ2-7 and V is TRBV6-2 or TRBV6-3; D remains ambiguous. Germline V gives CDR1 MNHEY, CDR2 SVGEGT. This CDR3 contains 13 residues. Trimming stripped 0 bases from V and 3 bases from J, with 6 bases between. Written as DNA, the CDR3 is TGTGCCAGCAGTTACTCGAGCCTCTACGAGCAGTACTTC. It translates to CASSYSSLYEQYF.

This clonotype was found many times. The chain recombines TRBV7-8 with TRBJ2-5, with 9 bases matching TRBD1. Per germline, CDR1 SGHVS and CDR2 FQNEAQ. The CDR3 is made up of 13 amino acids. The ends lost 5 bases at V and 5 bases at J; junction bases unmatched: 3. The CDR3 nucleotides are TGTGCCAGCAGCCGGGACAGGGCTGAGACCCAGTACTTC. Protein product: CASSRDRAETQYF.

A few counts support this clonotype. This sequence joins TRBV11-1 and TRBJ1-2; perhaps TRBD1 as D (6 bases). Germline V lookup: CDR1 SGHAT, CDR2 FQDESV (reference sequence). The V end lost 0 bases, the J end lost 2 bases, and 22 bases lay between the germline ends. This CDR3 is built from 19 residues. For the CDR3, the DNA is TGTGCCAGCAGCTTAGCCCCAGGGGTATCATCGAGGGGGAACTATGGCTACACCTTC. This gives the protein CASSLAPGVSSRGNYGYTF.

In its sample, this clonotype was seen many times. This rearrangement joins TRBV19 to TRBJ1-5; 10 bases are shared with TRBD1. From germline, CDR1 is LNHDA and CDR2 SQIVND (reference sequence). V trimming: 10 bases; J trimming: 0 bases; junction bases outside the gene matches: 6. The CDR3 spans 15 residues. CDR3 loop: CATEDRGYSNQPQHF. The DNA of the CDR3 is TGTGCCACCGAGGACAGGGGGTATAGCAATCAGCCCCAGCATTTT.

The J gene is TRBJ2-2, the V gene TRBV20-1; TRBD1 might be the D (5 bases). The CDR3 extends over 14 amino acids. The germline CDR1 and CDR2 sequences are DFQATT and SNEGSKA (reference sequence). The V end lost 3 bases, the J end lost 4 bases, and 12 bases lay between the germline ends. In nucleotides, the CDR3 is TGCAGTGCTAGCTCAGGGATCGGCACCGGGGAGCTGTTTTTT. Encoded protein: CSASSGIGTGELFF.

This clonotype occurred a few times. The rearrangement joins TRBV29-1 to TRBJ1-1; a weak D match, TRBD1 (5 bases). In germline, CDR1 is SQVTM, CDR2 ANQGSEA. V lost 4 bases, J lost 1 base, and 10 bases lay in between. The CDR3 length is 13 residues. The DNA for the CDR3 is TGCAGCGTTGGTCCAGGGTCGAACACTGAAGCTTTCTTT. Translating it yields CSVGPGSNTEAFF.

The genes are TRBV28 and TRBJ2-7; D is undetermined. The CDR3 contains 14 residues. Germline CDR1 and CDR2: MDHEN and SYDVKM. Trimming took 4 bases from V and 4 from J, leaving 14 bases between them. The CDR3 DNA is TGTGCCAGCAGTTCCGATTATCGATATTACGAGCAGTACTTC. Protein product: CASSSDYRYYEQYF.

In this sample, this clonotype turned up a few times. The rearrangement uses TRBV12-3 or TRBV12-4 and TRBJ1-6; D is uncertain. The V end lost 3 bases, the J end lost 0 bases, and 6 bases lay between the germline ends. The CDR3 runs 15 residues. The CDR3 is CASSLGPSYNSPLHF. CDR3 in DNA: TGTGCCAGCAGTTTGGGCCCCTCCTATAATTCACCCCTCCACTTT.

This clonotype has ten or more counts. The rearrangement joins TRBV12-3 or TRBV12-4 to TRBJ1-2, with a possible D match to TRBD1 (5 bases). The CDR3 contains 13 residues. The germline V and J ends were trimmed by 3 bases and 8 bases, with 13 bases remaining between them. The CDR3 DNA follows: TGTGCCAGCAGTTTTGCGGCGGGGCTCGGCTACACCTTC. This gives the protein CASSFAAGLGYTF.

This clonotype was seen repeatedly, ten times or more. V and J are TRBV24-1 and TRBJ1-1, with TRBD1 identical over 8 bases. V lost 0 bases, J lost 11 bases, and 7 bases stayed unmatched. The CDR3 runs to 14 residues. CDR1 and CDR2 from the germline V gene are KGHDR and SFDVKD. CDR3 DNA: TGTGCCACCAGTGATTTGGCAGGGGGCAGAGGCGCTTTCTTT. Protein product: CATSDLAGGRGAFF.

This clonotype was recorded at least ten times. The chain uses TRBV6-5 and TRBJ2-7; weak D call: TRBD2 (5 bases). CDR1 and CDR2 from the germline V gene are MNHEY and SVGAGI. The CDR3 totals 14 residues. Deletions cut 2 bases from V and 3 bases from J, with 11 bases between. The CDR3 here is CASSYADSFYEQYF. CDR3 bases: TGTGCCAGCAGTTACGCGGACTCTTTCTACGAGCAGTACTTC.

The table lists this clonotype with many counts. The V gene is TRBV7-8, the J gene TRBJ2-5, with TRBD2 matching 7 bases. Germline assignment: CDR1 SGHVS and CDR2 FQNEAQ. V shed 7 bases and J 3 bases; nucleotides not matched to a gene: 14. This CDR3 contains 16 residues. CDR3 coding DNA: TGTGCCAGCACCTACCCGGCGGGGGAGGGTGAAGAGACCCAGTACTTC. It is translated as CASTYPAGEGEETQYF.

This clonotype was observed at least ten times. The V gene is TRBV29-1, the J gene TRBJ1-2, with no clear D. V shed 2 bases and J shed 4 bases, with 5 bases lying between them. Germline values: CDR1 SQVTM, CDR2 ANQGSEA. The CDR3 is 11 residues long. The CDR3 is CSVESIYGYTF. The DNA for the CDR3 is TGCAGCGTTGAATCCATCTATGGCTACACCTTC.

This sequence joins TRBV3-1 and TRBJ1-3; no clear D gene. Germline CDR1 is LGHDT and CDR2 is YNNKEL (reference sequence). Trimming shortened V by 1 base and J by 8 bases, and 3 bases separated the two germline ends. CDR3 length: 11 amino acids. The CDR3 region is CASSQVDTIYF. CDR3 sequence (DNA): TGTGCCAGCAGCCAAGTAGACACCATATATTTT.

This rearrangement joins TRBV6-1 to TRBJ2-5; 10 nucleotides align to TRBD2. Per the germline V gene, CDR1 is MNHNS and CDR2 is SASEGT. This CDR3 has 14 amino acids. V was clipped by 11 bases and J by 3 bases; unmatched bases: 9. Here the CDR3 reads CAGTGTSAEETQYF. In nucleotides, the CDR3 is TGTGCCGGTACCGGGACTAGCGCTGAAGAGACCCAGTACTTC.